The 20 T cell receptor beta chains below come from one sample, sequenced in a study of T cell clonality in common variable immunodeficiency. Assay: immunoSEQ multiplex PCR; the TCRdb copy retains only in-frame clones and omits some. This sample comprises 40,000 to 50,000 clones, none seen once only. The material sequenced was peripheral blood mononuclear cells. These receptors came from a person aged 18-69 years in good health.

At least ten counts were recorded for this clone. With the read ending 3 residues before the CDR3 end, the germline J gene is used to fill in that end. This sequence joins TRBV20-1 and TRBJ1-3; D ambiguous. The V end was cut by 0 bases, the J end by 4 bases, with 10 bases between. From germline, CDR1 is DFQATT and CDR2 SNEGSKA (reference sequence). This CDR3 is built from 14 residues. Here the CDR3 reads CSARDVQRGNTIYF. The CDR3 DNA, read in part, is TGCAGTGCTAGAGATGTCCAGAGAGGAAACACC.

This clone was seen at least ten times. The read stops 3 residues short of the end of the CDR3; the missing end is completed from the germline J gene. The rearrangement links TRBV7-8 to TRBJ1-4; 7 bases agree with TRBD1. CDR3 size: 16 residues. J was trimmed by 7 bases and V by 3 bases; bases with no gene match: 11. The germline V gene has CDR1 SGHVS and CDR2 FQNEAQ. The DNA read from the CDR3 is TGTGCCAGCAGCTTCACCTCGGGACAGTTGGCTGAAAAA. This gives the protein CASSFTSGQLAEK. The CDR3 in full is CASSFTSGQLAEKLFF.

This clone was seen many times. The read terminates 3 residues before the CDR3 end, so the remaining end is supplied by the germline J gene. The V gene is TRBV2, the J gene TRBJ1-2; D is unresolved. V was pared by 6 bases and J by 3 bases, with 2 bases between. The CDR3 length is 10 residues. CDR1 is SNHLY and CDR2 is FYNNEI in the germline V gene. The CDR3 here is CASSDYGYTF. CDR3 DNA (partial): TGTGCCAGCAGCGACTATGGC. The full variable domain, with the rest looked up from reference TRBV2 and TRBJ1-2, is EPEVTQTPSHQVTQMGQEVILRCVPISNHLYFYWYRQILGQKVEFLVSFYNNEISEKSEIFDDQFSVERPDGSNFTLKIRSTKLEDSAMYFCASSDYGYTFGSGTRLTVV.

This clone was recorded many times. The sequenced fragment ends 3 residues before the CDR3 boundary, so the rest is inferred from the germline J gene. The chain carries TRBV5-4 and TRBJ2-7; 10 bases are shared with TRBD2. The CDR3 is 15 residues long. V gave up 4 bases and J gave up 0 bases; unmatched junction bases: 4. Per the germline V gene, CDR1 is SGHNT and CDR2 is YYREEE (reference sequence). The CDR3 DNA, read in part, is TGTGCCAGCAGCCAGAGGACTAGCGGCTCCTACGAG. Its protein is CASSQRTSGSYE. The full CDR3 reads CASSQRTSGSYEQYF. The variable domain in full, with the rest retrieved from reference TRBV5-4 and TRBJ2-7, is ETGVTQSPTHLIKTRGQQVTLRCSSQSGHNTVSWYQQALGQGPQFIFQYYREEENGRGNFPPRFSGLQFPNYSSELNVNALELDDSALYLCASSQRTSGSYEQYFGPGTRLTVT.

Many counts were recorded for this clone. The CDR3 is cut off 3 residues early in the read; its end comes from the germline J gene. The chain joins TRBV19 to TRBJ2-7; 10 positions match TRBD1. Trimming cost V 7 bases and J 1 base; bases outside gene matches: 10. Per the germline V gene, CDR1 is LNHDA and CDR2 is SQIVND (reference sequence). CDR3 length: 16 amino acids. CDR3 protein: CASTPGQGFGSYEQYF. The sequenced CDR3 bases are TGTGCCAGTACCCCGGGACAGGGGTTTGGATCCTACGAG.

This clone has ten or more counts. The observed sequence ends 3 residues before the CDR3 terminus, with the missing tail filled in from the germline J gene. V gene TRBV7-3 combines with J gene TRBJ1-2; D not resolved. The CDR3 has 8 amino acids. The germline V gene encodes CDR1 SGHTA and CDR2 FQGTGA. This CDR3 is CAAYGYTF. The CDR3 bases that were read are TGTGCAGCCTATGGC.

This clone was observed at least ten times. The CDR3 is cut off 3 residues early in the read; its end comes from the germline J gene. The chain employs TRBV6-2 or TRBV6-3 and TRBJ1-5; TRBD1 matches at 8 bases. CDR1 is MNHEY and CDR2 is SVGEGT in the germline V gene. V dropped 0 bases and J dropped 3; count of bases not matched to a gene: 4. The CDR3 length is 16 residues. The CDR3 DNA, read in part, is TGTGCCAGCAGTTACTCGAGCAGGGGGCACAATCAGCCC. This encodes CASSYSSRGHNQP. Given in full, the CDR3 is CASSYSSRGHNQPQHF.

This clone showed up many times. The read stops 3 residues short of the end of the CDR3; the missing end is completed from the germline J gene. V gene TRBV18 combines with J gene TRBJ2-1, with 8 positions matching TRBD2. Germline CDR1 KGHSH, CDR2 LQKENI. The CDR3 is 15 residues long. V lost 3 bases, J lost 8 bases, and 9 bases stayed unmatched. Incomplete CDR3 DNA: TGTGCCAGCTCACCTCTCGAGCGGGAGCGGGATGAG. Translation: CASSPLERERDE. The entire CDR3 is CASSPLERERDEQFF.

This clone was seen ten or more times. The CDR3 bases that were read are TGTGCCAGCAGCTCCGGGACATTCAAAGAGACC. The encoded protein is CASSSGTFKET. The full CDR3 protein reads CASSSGTFKETQYF. This chain joins TRBV7-8 and TRBJ2-5; TRBD1 is a possible D gene (6 bases). The read terminates 3 residues ahead of where the CDR3 ends, so the germline J gene completes it. CDR3 length equals 14 residues. With 4 bases removed from V and 3 bases from J, the gap between germline ends came to 12 bases. In germline, CDR1 is SGHVS, CDR2 FQNEAQ.

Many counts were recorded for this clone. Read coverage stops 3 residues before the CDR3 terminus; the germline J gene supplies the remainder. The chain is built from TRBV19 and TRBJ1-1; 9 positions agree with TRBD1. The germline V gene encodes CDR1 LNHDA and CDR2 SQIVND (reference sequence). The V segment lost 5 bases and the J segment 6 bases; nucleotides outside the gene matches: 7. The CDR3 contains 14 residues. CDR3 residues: CASSLGQGTAEAFF. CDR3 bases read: TGTGCCAGTAGTCTCGGACAGGGGACGGCTGAA.

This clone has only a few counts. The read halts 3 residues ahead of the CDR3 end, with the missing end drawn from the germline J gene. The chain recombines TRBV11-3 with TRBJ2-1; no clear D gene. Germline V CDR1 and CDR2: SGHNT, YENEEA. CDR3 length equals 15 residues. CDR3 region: CASRPVAFTHNEQFF. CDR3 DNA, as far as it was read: TGTGCAAGTCGCCCTGTGGCCTTCACACACAATGAG. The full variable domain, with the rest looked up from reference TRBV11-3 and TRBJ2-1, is EAGVVQSPRYKIIEKKQPVAFWCNPISGHNTLYWYLQNLGQGPELLIRYENEEAVDDSQLPKDRFSAERLKGVDSTLKIQPAELGDSAVYLCASRPVAFTHNEQFFGPGTRLTVL.

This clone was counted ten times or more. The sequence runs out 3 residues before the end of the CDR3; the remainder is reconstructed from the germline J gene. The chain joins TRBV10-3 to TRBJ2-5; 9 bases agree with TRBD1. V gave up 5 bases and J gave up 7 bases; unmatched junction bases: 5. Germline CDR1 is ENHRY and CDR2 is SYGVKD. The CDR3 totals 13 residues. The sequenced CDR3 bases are TGTGCCATCAGTCGAGAGGACAGGGGGACC. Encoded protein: CAISREDRGT. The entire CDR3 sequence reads CAISREDRGTQYF.

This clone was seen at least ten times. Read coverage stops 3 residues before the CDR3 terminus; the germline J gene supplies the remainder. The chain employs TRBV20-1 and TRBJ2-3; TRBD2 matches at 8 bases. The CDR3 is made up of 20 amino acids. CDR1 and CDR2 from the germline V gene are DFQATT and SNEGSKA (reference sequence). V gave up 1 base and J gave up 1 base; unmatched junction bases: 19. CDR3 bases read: TGCAGTGCTAGAGGCGGGCGGGGGGAGGGGAAAGGAGAAGGCACAGATACG. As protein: CSARGGRGEGKGEGTDT. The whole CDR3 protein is CSARGGRGEGKGEGTDTQYF.

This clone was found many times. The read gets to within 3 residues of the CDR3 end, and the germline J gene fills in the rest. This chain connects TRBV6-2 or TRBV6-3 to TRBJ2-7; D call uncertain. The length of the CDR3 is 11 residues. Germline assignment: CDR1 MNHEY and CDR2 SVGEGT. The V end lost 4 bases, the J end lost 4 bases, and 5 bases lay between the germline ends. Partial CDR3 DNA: TGTGCCAGCAGTTCCAAATACGAG. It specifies CASSSKYE. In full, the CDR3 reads CASSSKYEQYF.

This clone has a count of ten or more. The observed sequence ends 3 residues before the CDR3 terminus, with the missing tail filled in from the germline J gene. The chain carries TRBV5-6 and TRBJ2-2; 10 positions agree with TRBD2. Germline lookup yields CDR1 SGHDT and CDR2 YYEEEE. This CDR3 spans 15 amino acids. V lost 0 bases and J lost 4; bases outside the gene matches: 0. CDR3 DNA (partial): TGTGCCAGCAGCTTGGGGACTAGCGGCACCGGGGAG. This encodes CASSLGTSGTGE. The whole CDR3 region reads CASSLGTSGTGELFF.

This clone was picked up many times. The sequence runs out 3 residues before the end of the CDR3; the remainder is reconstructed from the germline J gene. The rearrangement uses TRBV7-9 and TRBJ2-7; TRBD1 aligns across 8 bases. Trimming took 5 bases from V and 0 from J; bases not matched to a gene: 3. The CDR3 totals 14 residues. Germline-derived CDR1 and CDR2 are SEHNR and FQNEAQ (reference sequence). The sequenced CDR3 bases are TGTGCCAGCAGCGTTACAGGGGGCTCCTACGAG. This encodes CASSVTGGSYE. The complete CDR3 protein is CASSVTGGSYEQYF.

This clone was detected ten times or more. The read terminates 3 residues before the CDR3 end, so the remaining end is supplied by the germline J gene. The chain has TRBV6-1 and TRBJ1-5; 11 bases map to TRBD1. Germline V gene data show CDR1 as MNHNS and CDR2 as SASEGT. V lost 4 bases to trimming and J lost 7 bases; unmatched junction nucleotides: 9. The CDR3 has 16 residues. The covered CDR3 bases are TGTGCCAGCAGTGGCGGGACAGGGGGTTGGGGACAGCCC. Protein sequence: CASSGGTGGWGQP. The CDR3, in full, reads CASSGGTGGWGQPQHF.

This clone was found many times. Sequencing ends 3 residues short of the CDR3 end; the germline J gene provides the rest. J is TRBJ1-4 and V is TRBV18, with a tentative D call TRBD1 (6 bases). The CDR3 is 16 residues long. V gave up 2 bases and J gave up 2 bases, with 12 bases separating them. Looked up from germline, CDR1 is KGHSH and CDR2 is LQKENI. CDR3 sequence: CASSPSRGGTNEKLFF. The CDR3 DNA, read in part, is TGTGCCAGCTCACCAAGCAGGGGTGGGACTAATGAAAAA.

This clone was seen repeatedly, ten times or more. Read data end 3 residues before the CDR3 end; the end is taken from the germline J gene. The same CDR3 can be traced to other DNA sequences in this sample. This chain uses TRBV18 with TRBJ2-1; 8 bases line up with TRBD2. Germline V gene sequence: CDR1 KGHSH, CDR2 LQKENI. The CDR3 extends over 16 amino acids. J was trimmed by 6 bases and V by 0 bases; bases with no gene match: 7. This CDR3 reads CASSPPGTRKVNEQFF. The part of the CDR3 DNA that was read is TGTGCCAGCTCACCACCCGGGACTAGGAAGGTCAATGAG.

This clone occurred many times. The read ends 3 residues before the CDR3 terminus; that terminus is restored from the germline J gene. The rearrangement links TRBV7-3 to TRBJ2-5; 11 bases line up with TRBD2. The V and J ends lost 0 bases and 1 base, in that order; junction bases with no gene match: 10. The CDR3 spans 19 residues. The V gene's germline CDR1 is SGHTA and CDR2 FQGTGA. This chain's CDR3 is CASSLTLTSGRACQETQYF. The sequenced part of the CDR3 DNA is TGTGCCAGCAGCTTAACGTTAACTAGCGGGAGAGCATGCCAAGAGACC.